This T cell receptor beta chain was documented in a study of control samples from healthy donors and cancer patients (dated by TCRdb to about 2020). For this clone: The target of this receptor is not known. Per-nucleotide qualities are absent, and no much larger clonotype sits a single base away.

V is trimmed back by 0 bases and J by 0 bases, and the junction contains 1 base that no gene match accounts for. Based on the germline V gene, the CDR1 and CDR2 sequences are SGHRS and YFSETQ. The CDR3 numbers 16 residues from cysteine through phenylalanine. The entry retains the CDR3 DNA only, 48 bases that are in frame from base 1. Library preparation used the immunoSEQ multiplex PCR assay. Drawn from immuneACCESS, this table holds only the in-frame rearrangements with V and J called that TCRdb kept. Clones are partly lost; checked studies trace under half to an unresolved V gene and leave the rest unexplained. The sample table contains about 85,000 clones; only one count was recorded for approximately 88% of them. The ten largest make up about 7.6% of the sample.

The rearrangement joined TRBV5-1 to TRBJ1-3, and 9 junctional nucleotides match TRBD1. Source material: blood. The TCR comes from a woman aged 55-69 years in good health. The nucleotide sequence is TGCGCCAGCAGCTTGGGGGACAGGGCCTCTGGAAACACCATATATTTT. The resulting protein is CASSLGDRASGNTIYF.